The rows below give T cell receptor beta chains drawn from one sample of a study of beta chain features in type 1 diabetes. Data came from immunoSEQ multiplex PCR; TCRdb stores just in-frame clones and leaves some out. The table includes about 270,000 clones, approximately 14% detected once. The sequencing sample was made of naive CD4+ T cells from blood. The receptors originated from a man younger than 40 with type 1 diabetes. Both conserved end residues are part of each CDR3. Each record gives: clone size, J gene, V gene, D gene, CDR3 DNA, CDR3 protein. D genes are given only for firm matches. Not all rows give a size; the values are once, few, many and, for expanded clones, a class.

.,TRBJ1-1,TRBV29-1,.,TGCAGCGTTTTCGGTGGGAACACTGAAGCTTTCTTT,CSVFGGNTEAFF
.,TRBJ2-6,TRBV4-1,.,TGCGCCAGCAGCCAACGAAGGAGCTCTGGGGCCAACGTCCTGACTTTC,CASSQRRSSGANVLTF
few,TRBJ2-7,TRBV5-1,.,TGCGCCAGCAGCTTGCCTAGCTCCTACGAGCAGTACTTC,CASSLPSSYEQYF
.,TRBJ1-1,TRBV29-1,.,TGCAGCGTGGCCAGTGGCGGTTCTTTCTTT,CSVASGGSFF
few,TRBJ2-7,TRBV28,.,TGTGCCAGCAGTCTATCGACAAGGCCAACAGCCTACGAGCAGTACTTC,CASSLSTRPTAYEQYF
.,TRBJ2-2,TRBV2,TRBD2,TGTGCCAGCAGTTGGAGCGGGAGGTTCACCGGGGAGCTGTTTTTT,CASSWSGRFTGELFF
few,TRBJ2-5,TRBV29-1,.,TGCAGCGCTGATGTGACAGGCGCGCAAGAGACCCAGTACTTC,CSADVTGAQETQYF
few,TRBJ1-5,TRBV7-3,TRBD1,TGTGCCAGCACCCCTGCTCTTACGAGGGACAGAGTAAATCAGCCCCAGCATTTT,CASTPALTRDRVNQPQHF
.,TRBJ2-1,TRBV19,.,TGTGCCAGTAGTCCACGGACTGACTACAATGAGCAGTTCTTC,CASSPRTDYNEQFF
few,TRBJ2-6,TRBV5-1,.,TGCGCCAGCAGCAATGACGGACAGAGGGGGGCCAACGTCCTGACTTTC,CASSNDGQRGANVLTF
.,TRBJ2-1,TRBV7-3,TRBD2,TGTGCCAGCAGCTTAACGCCGGAACTAGCGGGGCAGCAGTTCTTC,CASSLTPELAGQQFF
few,TRBJ2-5,TRBV18,.,TGTGCCAGCTCTCAACCGGGAGTATCAGAGACCCAGTACTTC,CASSQPGVSETQYF
few,TRBJ1-4,TRBV29-1,.,TGCAGCGTTCGAGGGCAGGCTAATGAAAAACTGTTTTTT,CSVRGQANEKLFF
.,TRBJ2-7,TRBV5-1,TRBD2,TGCGCCAGCAGCCCGACTAGCGGGCCCGGCGAGCAGTACTTC,CASSPTSGPGEQYF
.,TRBJ1-2,TRBV18,TRBD1,TGTGCCAGCTCCCTGGGACAGGACTATGGCTACACCTTC,CASSLGQDYGYTF
.,TRBJ2-7,TRBV11-2,.,TGTGCCAGCAGCTTAGATCGCTACGAGCAGTACTTC,CASSLDRYEQYF
few,TRBJ2-5,TRBV18,TRBD1,TGTGCCAGCTCACCGGGACAGCTCCAAGAGACCCAGTACTTC,CASSPGQLQETQYF
few,TRBJ2-5,TRBV5-4,.,TGTGCCAGCAGCACCCGGGCCCAGGGATACCAAGAGACCCAGTACTTC,CASSTRAQGYQETQYF
.,TRBJ1-5,TRBV6-6,.,TGTGCCAGCACCGGAGAGATTAGCAATCAGCCCCAGCATTTT,CASTGEISNQPQHF
.,TRBJ2-2,TRBV5-1,TRBD2,TGCGCCAGCAGCTTTGCTAGCGGGATCGTGGACACCGGGGAGCTGTTTTTT,CASSFASGIVDTGELFF
few,TRBJ2-2,TRBV7-6,.,TGTGCCAGCAGGGAACTCAGCGGAAACACCGGGGAGCTGTTTTTT,CASRELSGNTGELFF
few,TRBJ2-3,TRBV7-3,.,TGTGCCAGCAGCTTACAGAAAGATACGCAGTATTTT,CASSLQKDTQYF